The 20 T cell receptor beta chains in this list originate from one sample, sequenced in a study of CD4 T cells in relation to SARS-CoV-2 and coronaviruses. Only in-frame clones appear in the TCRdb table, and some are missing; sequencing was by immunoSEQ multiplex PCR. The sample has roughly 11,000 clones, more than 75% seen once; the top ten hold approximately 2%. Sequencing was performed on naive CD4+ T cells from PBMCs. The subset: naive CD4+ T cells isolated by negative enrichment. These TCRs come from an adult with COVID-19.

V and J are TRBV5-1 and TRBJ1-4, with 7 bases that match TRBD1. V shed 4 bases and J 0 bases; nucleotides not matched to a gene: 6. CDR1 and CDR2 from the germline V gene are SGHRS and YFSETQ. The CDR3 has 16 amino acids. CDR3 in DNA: TGCGCCAGCAGCCTGGGACAGTATGCAACTAATGAAAAACTGTTTTTT. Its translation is CASSLGQYATNEKLFF.

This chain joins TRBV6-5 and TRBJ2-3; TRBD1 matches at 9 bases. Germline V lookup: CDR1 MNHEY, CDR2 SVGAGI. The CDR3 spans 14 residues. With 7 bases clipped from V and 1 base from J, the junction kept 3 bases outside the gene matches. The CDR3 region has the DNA TGTGCCAGCAAGAGGGACAGGGGCACAGATACGCAGTATTTT. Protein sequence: CASKRDRGTDTQYF.

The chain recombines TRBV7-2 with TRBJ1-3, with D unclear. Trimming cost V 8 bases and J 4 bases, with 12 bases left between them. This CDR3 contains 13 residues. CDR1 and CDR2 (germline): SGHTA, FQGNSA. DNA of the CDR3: TGTGCCAGCCTGAATGGAGGCGGAAACACCATATATTTT. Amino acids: CASLNGGGNTIYF.

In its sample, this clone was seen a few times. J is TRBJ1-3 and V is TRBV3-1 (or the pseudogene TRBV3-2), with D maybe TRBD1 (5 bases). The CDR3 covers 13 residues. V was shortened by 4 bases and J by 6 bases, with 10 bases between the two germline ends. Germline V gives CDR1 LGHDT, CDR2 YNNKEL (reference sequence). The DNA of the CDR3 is TGTGCCAGCAGCCCCCCAGGGACAAACACCATATATTTT. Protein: CASSPPGTNTIYF.

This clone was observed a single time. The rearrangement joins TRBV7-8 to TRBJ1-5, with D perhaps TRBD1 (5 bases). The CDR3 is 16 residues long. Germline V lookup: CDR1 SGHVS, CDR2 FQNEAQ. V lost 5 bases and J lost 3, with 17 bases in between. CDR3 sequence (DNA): TGTGCCAGCAGCAAAAACGGCGGGGGAAACAATCAGCCCCAGCATTTT. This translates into CASSKNGGGNNQPQHF.

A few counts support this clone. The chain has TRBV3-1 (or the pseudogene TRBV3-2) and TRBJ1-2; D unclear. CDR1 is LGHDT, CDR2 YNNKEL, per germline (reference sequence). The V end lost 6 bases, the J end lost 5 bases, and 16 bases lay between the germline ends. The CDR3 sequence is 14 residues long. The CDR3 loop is CASRLDGGGYGYTF. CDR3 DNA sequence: TGTGCCAGCAGGCTTGACGGTGGTGGTTATGGCTACACCTTC.

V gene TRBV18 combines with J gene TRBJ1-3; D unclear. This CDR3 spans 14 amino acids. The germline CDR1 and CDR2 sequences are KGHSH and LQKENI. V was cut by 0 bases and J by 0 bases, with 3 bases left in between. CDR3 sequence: CASSPPGSGNTIYF. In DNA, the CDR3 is TGTGCCAGCTCACCACCCGGCTCTGGAAACACCATATATTTT.

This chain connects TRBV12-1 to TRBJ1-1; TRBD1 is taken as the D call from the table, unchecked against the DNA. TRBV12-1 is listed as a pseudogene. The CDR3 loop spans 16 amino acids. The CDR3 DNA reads TGTGCCAGCACCGCGGACAGGGGACGGGTGAACACTGAAGCTTTCTTT. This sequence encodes CASTADRGRVNTEAFF.

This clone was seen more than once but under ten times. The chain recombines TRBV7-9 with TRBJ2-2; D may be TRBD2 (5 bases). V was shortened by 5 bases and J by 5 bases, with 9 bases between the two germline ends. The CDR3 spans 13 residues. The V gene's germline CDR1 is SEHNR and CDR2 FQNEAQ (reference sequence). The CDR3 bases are TGTGCCAGCAGCCGAGGAGGAACCGGGGAGCTGTTTTTT. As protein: CASSRGGTGELFF. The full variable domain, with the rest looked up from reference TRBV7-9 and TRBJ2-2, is DTGVSQNPRHKITKRGQNVTFRCDPISEHNRLYWYRQTLGQGPEFLTYFQNEAQLEKSRLLSDRFSAERPKGSFSTLEIQRTEQGDSAMYLCASSRGGTGELFFGEGSRLTVL.

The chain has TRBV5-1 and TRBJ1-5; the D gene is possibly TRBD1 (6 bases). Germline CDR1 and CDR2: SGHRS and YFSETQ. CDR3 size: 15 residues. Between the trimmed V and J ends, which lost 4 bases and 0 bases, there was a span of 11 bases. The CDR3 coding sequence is TGCGCCAGCAGCCCGGACAGCTATAGCAATCAGCCCCAGCATTTT. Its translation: CASSPDSYSNQPQHF.

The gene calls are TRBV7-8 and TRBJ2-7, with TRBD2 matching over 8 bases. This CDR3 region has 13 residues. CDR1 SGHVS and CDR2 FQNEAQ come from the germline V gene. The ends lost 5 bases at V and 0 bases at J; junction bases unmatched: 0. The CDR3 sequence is CASSRGGSYEQYF. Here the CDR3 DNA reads TGTGCCAGCAGCCGGGGGGGCTCCTACGAGCAGTACTTC.

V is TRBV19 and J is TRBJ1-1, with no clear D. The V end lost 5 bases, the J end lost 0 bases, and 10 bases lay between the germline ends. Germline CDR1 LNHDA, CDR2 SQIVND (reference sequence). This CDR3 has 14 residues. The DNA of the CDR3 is TGTGCCAGTAGTTATGTGGGAATGAACACTGAAGCTTTCTTT. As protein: CASSYVGMNTEAFF. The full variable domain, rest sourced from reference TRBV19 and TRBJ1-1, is DGGITQSPKYLFRKEGQNVTLSCEQNLNHDAMYWYRQDPGQGLRLIYYSQIVNDFQKGDIAEGYSVSREKKESFPLTVTSAQKNPTAFYLCASSYVGMNTEAFFGQGTRLTVV.

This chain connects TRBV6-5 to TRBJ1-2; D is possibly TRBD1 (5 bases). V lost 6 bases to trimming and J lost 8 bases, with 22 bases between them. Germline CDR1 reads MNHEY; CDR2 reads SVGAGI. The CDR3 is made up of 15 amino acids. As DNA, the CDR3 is TGTGCCAGCAGAACCTCGGGGGGAGGTGGGCACGGCTACACCTTC. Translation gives CASRTSGGGGHGYTF.

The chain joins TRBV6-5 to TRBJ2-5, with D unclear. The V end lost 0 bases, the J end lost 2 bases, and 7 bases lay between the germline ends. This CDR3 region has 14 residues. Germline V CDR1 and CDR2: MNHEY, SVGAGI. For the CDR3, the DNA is TGTGCCAGCAGTTACTCGAACAGACAAGAGACCCAGTACTTC. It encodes CASSYSNRQETQYF.

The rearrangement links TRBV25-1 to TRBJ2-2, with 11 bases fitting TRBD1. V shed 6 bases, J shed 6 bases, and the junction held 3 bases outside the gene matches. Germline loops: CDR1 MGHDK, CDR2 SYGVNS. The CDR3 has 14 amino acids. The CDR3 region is CASRGTGGSGELFF. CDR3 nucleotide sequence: TGTGCCAGCAGGGGGACAGGGGGTTCCGGGGAGCTGTTTTTT.

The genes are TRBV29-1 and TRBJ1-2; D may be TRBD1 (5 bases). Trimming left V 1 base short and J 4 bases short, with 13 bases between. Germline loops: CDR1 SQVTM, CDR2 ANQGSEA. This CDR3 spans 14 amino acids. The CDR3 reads CSVEGSGWAYGYTF. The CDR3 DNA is TGCAGCGTTGAAGGGTCAGGGTGGGCCTATGGCTACACCTTC.

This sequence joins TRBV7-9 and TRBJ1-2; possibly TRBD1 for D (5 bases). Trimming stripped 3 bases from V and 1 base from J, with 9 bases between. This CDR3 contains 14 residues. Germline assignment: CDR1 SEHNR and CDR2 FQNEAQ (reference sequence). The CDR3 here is CASSLGDGNYGYTF. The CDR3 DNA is TGTGCCAGCAGCTTGGGGGACGGTAACTATGGCTACACCTTC.

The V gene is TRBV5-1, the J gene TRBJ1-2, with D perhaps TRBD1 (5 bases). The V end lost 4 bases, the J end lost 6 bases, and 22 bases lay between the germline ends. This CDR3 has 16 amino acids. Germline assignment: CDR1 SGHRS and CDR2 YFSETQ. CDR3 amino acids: CASSPGLSGFLDGYTF. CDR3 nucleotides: TGCGCCAGCAGCCCAGGACTTTCAGGGTTCCTGGATGGCTACACCTTC.

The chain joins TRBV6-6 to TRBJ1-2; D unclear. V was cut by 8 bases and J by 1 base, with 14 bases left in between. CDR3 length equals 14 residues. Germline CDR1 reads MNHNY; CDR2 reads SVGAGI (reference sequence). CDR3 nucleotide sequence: TGTGCCAGCGTGGGATCCGGCGTTAACTATGGCTACACCTTC. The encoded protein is CASVGSGVNYGYTF.

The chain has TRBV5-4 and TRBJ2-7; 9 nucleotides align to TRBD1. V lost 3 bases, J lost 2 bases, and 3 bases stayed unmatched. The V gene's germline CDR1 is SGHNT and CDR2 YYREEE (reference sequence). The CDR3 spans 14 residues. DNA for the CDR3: TGTGCCAGCAGCTCGGGACAGGGAGCCTACGAGCAGTACTTC. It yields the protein CASSSGQGAYEQYF.